This T cell receptor (beta chain) derives from a study of cytomegalovirus exposure and HLA in healthy donors. The study's findings and limits: Later analysis demonstrated an association between a missense DCLRE1C variant and TCR beta V- and J-gene trimming.

As to this clone: What it binds is not known.

PCR employed 60 Vbeta and 13 Jbeta primers. Only in-frame clones appear in the TCRdb table, and some are missing; sequencing was by immunoSEQ multiplex PCR. The profile shows 150,000 to 200,000 clones, about four fifths of them singletons. V lost 5 bases to trimming and J lost 4 bases; unmatched junction nucleotides: 3. The CDR3 sequence is 13 residues long. Germline CDR1 is LNHDA and CDR2 is SQIVND (reference sequence). The sequencing sample was made of PBMCs. This clonotype originated in a man aged 40-49 years in good health and CMV-seropositive. The V call is TRBV19, the J call TRBJ1-1, with 8 bases lining up with TRBD1. In DNA form, the CDR3 reads TGTGCCAGTAGTTCAACAGGGGGCACTGAAGCTTTCTTT. Residues: CASSSTGGTEAFF.